Following are 6 T cell receptor beta chains from one sample sequenced in a study of cytomegalovirus exposure and HLA in healthy donors. PCR amplification relied on 60 Vbeta primers (plus 13 Jbeta primers). The method was immunoSEQ multiplex PCR; TCRdb's version includes in-frame clones alone and lacks a portion of them. This sample has about 130,000 clones, with more than 75% found just once. Material for sequencing was PBMCs. Receptor source: a male donor in good health and CMV-seronegative.

This chain links TRBV5-3 with TRBJ2-3, with TRBD2 identical over 7 bases. TRBV5-3 carries the ORF label, with uncertain function. The CDR3 spans 16 residues. The junction had 6 bases not matched to a gene; V was cut back by 0 bases and J by 2 bases. CDR3: CARSLVGLNFTDTQYF. The CDR3 region has the DNA TGTGCCAGAAGCTTGGTGGGACTAAATTTCACAGATACGCAGTATTTT.

The CDR3 sequence is CASSLSGGPSYNEQFF. The CDR3 DNA reads as TGTGCCAGCAGTCTAAGCGGGGGCCCATCCTACAATGAGCAGTTCTTC. The chain links TRBV27 to TRBJ2-1; 8 bases map to TRBD2. J gave up 1 base and V 5 bases, and 7 bases lay outside the gene matches. Germline V gene sequence: CDR1 MNHEY, CDR2 SMNVEV (reference sequence). This CDR3 contains 16 residues.

The rearrangement links TRBV6-1 to TRBJ1-4, with a tentative D call TRBD1 (5 bases). The CDR3 is 13 amino acids. Germline V CDR1 and CDR2: MNHNS, SASEGT. Trimming removed 8 bases from V and 5 bases from J, with 12 bases in between. Here the CDR3 DNA reads TGTGCCAGCCGGCGACAGCAGAATGAAAAACTGTTTTTT. It translates to CASRRQQNEKLFF.

This chain uses TRBV9 with TRBJ1-6, with D uncertain. This CDR3 is built from 12 residues. The germline V and J ends were trimmed by 2 bases and 7 bases, with 4 bases remaining between them. CDR1 and CDR2 from the germline V gene are SGDLS and YYNGEE. The CDR3 protein is CASSVQNSPLHF. The CDR3 DNA reads TGTGCCAGCAGCGTCCAGAATTCACCCCTCCACTTT.

The genes are TRBV11-2 and TRBJ2-7; TRBD1 matches at 8 bases. V shed 5 bases and J 7 bases; nucleotides not matched to a gene: 4. The CDR3 is 12 amino acids. Germline V CDR1 and CDR2: SGHAT, FQNNGV. The CDR3 sequence: CASSHTGGEQYF. CDR3 sequence (DNA): TGTGCCAGCAGCCATACAGGGGGTGAGCAGTACTTC.

This clone was detected only a few times. The genes are TRBV7-2 and TRBJ2-7; 8 bases align to TRBD1. V lost 5 bases, J lost 0 bases, and 3 bases stayed unmatched. The CDR3 is 14 amino acids. The germline gives CDR1 SGHTA, CDR2 FQGNSA. CDR3 sequence (DNA): TGTGCCAGCAGCCCTGGGACAGGCTCCTACGAGCAGTACTTC. Protein product: CASSPGTGSYEQYF.